This T cell receptor beta chain derives from a study of cytomegalovirus exposure and HLA in healthy donors. Both 60 Vbeta primers and 13 Jbeta primers went into the PCR. Assay: immunoSEQ multiplex PCR; the TCRdb copy retains only in-frame clones and omits some. The sample includes some 51,000 clones. The CDR3 loop spans 14 amino acids. CDR1 is SGHDN, CDR2 FVKESK, per germline. Trimming pared 7 bases from V and 1 base from J, leaving 11 bases between. The source of this sequence is a man aged 45 to 65 in good health and CMV-seropositive. The specimen was PBMCs. The J gene is TRBJ1-3, the V gene TRBV14; D gene uncertain. As DNA, the CDR3 is TGTGCCAGCACTGGTGAGACATCTGGAAACACCATATATTTT. Protein product: CASTGETSGNTIYF.